The rows below give T cell receptor beta chains drawn from one sample of a study of blood T cell repertoires in COVID-19. This table comes from immunoSEQ multiplex PCR, and its TCRdb copy is limited to in-frame clones, with some not included. The profile shows approximately 300,000 clones, roughly 86% of them singletons. Sample: PBMCs or T cells enriched from blood (not recorded which). Receptors originate from a woman between 25 and 40 years old who had recovered from COVID-19. Each CDR3 is given with its conserved first and last residue. D genes are given only for firm matches. A clone size is listed for some rows: how often the clone was seen (once, few, many), or a class if it is expanded.

clone_size: -
d_call: TRBD1
v_call: TRBV7-8
j_call: TRBJ1-2
cdr3_nt: TGTGCCAGCAGCTTAAGACAGGGGGCGGATGGCTACACCTTC
cdr3_aa: CASSLRQGADGYTF

clone_size: -
d_call: -
v_call: TRBV4-3
j_call: TRBJ1-2
cdr3_nt: TGCGCCAGCAGCCAAGTATGGGCGGACAGAGAAGCTAACTATGGCTACACCTTC
cdr3_aa: CASSQVWADREANYGYTF

clone_size: -
d_call: TRBD1
v_call: TRBV2
j_call: TRBJ1-2
cdr3_nt: TGTGCCAGCAGTCGGGACAGGGGAATAGTGGGCTACACCTTC
cdr3_aa: CASSRDRGIVGYTF

clone_size: -
d_call: -
v_call: TRBV11-2
j_call: TRBJ2-5
cdr3_nt: TGTGCCAGCAGCTTAGCGCCTCTAAGCGGGGAGACCCAGTACTTC
cdr3_aa: CASSLAPLSGETQYF

clone_size: -
d_call: -
v_call: TRBV2
j_call: TRBJ1-2
cdr3_nt: TGTGCCAGCAGTGCTACATGGACTTGGTTCACCTTC
cdr3_aa: CASSATWTWFTF

clone_size: once
d_call: TRBD1
v_call: TRBV28
j_call: TRBJ1-6
cdr3_nt: TGTGCCAGCAGGAAGACAGGGAGTAGTTCACCCCTCCACTTT
cdr3_aa: CASRKTGSSSPLHF

clone_size: -
d_call: TRBD1
v_call: TRBV14
j_call: TRBJ1-4
cdr3_nt: TGTGCCAGCAGCCTGCCCTACAGGGGAGGAGGTGAAAAACTGTTTTTT
cdr3_aa: CASSLPYRGGGEKLFF

clone_size: -
d_call: -
v_call: TRBV5-8
j_call: TRBJ1-4
cdr3_nt: TGTGCCAGCAGCTTGGCCTGGGGGGGTGCGACTAATGAAAAACTGTTTTTT
cdr3_aa: CASSLAWGGATNEKLFF

clone_size: -
d_call: -
v_call: TRBV6-6
j_call: TRBJ1-2
cdr3_nt: TGTGCCAGCAGTTACGGGGCGGAAATTAACTATGGCTACACCTTC
cdr3_aa: CASSYGAEINYGYTF

clone_size: -
d_call: -
v_call: TRBV5-4
j_call: TRBJ2-2
cdr3_nt: TGTGCCAGCAGCTTGGCGGCCGGGGAGCTGTTTTTT
cdr3_aa: CASSLAAGELFF

clone_size: -
d_call: TRBD2
v_call: TRBV10-2
j_call: TRBJ2-1
cdr3_nt: TGCGCCAGCAGTGAGAGGCTAGCGGTAAGGGATGAGCAGTTCTTC
cdr3_aa: CASSERLAVRDEQFF

clone_size: -
d_call: -
v_call: TRBV12-3/TRBV12-4
j_call: TRBJ2-3
cdr3_nt: TGTGCCAGCAGTTTCATCACAGATACGCAGTATTTT
cdr3_aa: CASSFITDTQYF

clone_size: once
d_call: -
v_call: TRBV5-1
j_call: TRBJ1-4
cdr3_nt: TGCGCCAGCAGCTTGGCAGGGGATTACGAAAAACTGTTTTTT
cdr3_aa: CASSLAGDYEKLFF

clone_size: -
d_call: TRBD1
v_call: TRBV18
j_call: TRBJ1-1
cdr3_nt: TGTGCCAGCTCACAAACGGACAGGGTAAACAAAGCTTTCTTT
cdr3_aa: CASSQTDRVNKAFF

clone_size: -
d_call: TRBD2
v_call: TRBV3-1/TRBV3-2
j_call: TRBJ2-1
cdr3_nt: TGTGCCAGCAGCCAATCGGGGGGGTCGGCCTACAATGAGCAGTTCTTC
cdr3_aa: CASSQSGGSAYNEQFF

clone_size: -
d_call: TRBD1
v_call: TRBV4-3
j_call: TRBJ1-6
cdr3_nt: TGCGCCAGCAGCCACATCACGGTAACAGGGGACTCACCCCTCCACTTT
cdr3_aa: CASSHITVTGDSPLHF

clone_size: -
d_call: -
v_call: TRBV2
j_call: TRBJ2-5
cdr3_nt: TGTGCCAGCAGTGTTTACGGGTCCCAGGAGACCCAGTACTTC
cdr3_aa: CASSVYGSQETQYF

clone_size: -
d_call: TRBD1
v_call: TRBV6-5
j_call: TRBJ2-1
cdr3_nt: TGTGCCAGCAGACGGGACAGGGATTACAATGAGCAGTTCTTC
cdr3_aa: CASRRDRDYNEQFF

clone_size: -
d_call: -
v_call: TRBV5-1
j_call: TRBJ1-6
cdr3_nt: TGCGCCAGCAGCTTGGTCCCCACAGGGATTTCTCCCAATTCACCCCTCCACTTT
cdr3_aa: CASSLVPTGISPNSPLHF

clone_size: -
d_call: -
v_call: TRBV2
j_call: TRBJ1-3
cdr3_nt: TGTGCCAGCAGGGACAGTGGAAACACCATATATTTT
cdr3_aa: CASRDSGNTIYF

clone_size: -
d_call: TRBD1
v_call: TRBV7-3
j_call: TRBJ1-2
cdr3_nt: TGTGCCAGCAGCTTACGCGCAGGGGGTGGCTACACCTTC
cdr3_aa: CASSLRAGGGYTF

clone_size: -
d_call: -
v_call: TRBV20-1
j_call: TRBJ1-2
cdr3_nt: TGCAGTGCTCCCAGGGTGGGTGGCTACACCTTC
cdr3_aa: CSAPRVGGYTF

clone_size: -
d_call: -
v_call: TRBV7-8
j_call: TRBJ2-7
cdr3_nt: TGTGCCAGCAGCCCCGCGGGCTACGAGCAGTACTTC
cdr3_aa: CASSPAGYEQYF

clone_size: -
d_call: -
v_call: TRBV12-3/TRBV12-4
j_call: TRBJ1-2
cdr3_nt: TGTGCCAGCAGCCCCTTCCCCTATGGCTACACCTTC
cdr3_aa: CASSPFPYGYTF

clone_size: -
d_call: -
v_call: TRBV5-5
j_call: TRBJ1-2
cdr3_nt: TGTGCCAGCAGCTTGGTACTGGAGTATGGCTACACCTTC
cdr3_aa: CASSLVLEYGYTF

clone_size: -
d_call: -
v_call: TRBV10-3
j_call: TRBJ1-5
cdr3_nt: TGTGCCATCAGTGACAGTGCAAATCAGCCCCAGCATTTT
cdr3_aa: CAISDSANQPQHF

clone_size: -
d_call: TRBD2
v_call: TRBV5-8
j_call: TRBJ2-2
cdr3_nt: TGTGCCAGCAGCTCGGGACTAGCGGCGATCACCGGGGAGCTGTTTTTT
cdr3_aa: CASSSGLAAITGELFF

clone_size: -
d_call: -
v_call: TRBV19
j_call: TRBJ1-1
cdr3_nt: TGTGCCAGTAGTATAGGTGGATGGGGCATGAACACTGAAGCTTTCTTT
cdr3_aa: CASSIGGWGMNTEAFF

clone_size: -
d_call: -
v_call: TRBV19
j_call: TRBJ1-4
cdr3_nt: TGTGCCAGTAGTATTATGGGGGCGCCGGAAGAACTGTTTTTT
cdr3_aa: CASSIMGAPEELFF

clone_size: -
d_call: -
v_call: TRBV12-5
j_call: TRBJ1-2
cdr3_nt: TGTGCTAGTGCTTATGCGGGGGCAGGAGACCTCTATGGCTACACCTTC
cdr3_aa: CASAYAGAGDLYGYTF

clone_size: -
d_call: TRBD1
v_call: TRBV19
j_call: TRBJ1-2
cdr3_nt: TGTGCCAGTAGTCTCGGACCCGGGACAGGGGAAAACTTACGAGGCTACACCTTC
cdr3_aa: CASSLGPGTGENLRGYTF

clone_size: -
d_call: TRBD1
v_call: TRBV5-1
j_call: TRBJ1-2
cdr3_nt: TGCGCCAGCAGCTTGGTTTACGGGACAGGACCGTCTGTTGGCTACACCTTC
cdr3_aa: CASSLVYGTGPSVGYTF

clone_size: -
d_call: -
v_call: TRBV10-3
j_call: TRBJ2-2
cdr3_nt: TGTGCCATCAGTGACGGCAGGGGGAACACCGGGGAGCTGTTTTTT
cdr3_aa: CAISDGRGNTGELFF

clone_size: -
d_call: -
v_call: TRBV30
j_call: TRBJ1-5
cdr3_nt: TGTGCCTGGAGTGTAGAGCGGTCCAGGCATAGCAATCAGCCCCAGCATTTT
cdr3_aa: CAWSVERSRHSNQPQHF

clone_size: -
d_call: TRBD1
v_call: TRBV27
j_call: TRBJ2-7
cdr3_nt: TGTGCCAGCAGTAGACAGGGTTCGGAAGAGCAGTACTTC
cdr3_aa: CASSRQGSEEQYF

clone_size: -
d_call: -
v_call: TRBV5-4
j_call: TRBJ2-1
cdr3_nt: TGTGCCAGCAGCGCCACCTCTCGCGACAATGAGCAGTTCTTC
cdr3_aa: CASSATSRDNEQFF

clone_size: -
d_call: -
v_call: TRBV4-2
j_call: TRBJ1-2
cdr3_nt: TGTGCCAGCAGCCGACGGGGGGGATCCAACTATGGCTACACCTTC
cdr3_aa: CASSRRGGSNYGYTF

clone_size: -
d_call: TRBD2
v_call: TRBV20-1
j_call: TRBJ2-7
cdr3_nt: TGCAGTGCTAGTGAACATTCTACGGGGGGGCTAAACGAGCAGTACTTC
cdr3_aa: CSASEHSTGGLNEQYF

clone_size: -
d_call: TRBD1
v_call: TRBV2
j_call: TRBJ1-1
cdr3_nt: TGTGCCAGCTACTCTTGGGGGGACAGTTCGAACACTGAAGCTTTCTTT
cdr3_aa: CASYSWGDSSNTEAFF

clone_size: -
d_call: TRBD2
v_call: TRBV19
j_call: TRBJ2-5
cdr3_nt: TGTGCCAGTAGTAACCTTCCCGGGACTAGCGGGGGAACTATCCTGGAGACCCAGTACTTC
cdr3_aa: CASSNLPGTSGGTILETQYF

clone_size: few
d_call: -
v_call: TRBV7-8
j_call: TRBJ2-1
cdr3_nt: TGTGCCAGCCGGGCGGGGAGCTCCTACAATGAGCAGTTCTTC
cdr3_aa: CASRAGSSYNEQFF

clone_size: -
d_call: -
v_call: TRBV28
j_call: TRBJ1-1
cdr3_nt: TGTGCCACCACAGACACTGAAGCTTTCTTT
cdr3_aa: CATTDTEAFF

clone_size: -
d_call: -
v_call: TRBV18
j_call: TRBJ1-3
cdr3_nt: TGTGCCAGCTCACCTACCAAGGGGGCTGGAAACACCATATATTTT
cdr3_aa: CASSPTKGAGNTIYF

clone_size: -
d_call: -
v_call: TRBV4-1
j_call: TRBJ1-2
cdr3_nt: TGCGCCAGCAGCCAAGATCACGGGACTTCTAACTATGGCTACACCTTC
cdr3_aa: CASSQDHGTSNYGYTF

clone_size: many
d_call: TRBD1
v_call: TRBV28
j_call: TRBJ2-5
cdr3_nt: TGTGCCAGCAGTTTAATGGTAGGGACAGGCCAAGAGACCCAGTACTTC
cdr3_aa: CASSLMVGTGQETQYF

clone_size: -
d_call: -
v_call: TRBV9
j_call: TRBJ1-2
cdr3_nt: TGTGCCAGCAGCATGGGGCTTACCGCTACCTTATATGGCTACACCTTC
cdr3_aa: CASSMGLTATLYGYTF

clone_size: -
d_call: -
v_call: TRBV5-1
j_call: TRBJ2-5
cdr3_nt: TGCGCCAGCAGCCGCAGAGAGACCCAGTACTTC
cdr3_aa: CASSRRETQYF

clone_size: -
d_call: TRBD1
v_call: TRBV7-8
j_call: TRBJ1-2
cdr3_nt: TGTGCCAGCAGCTTAAAGGCTGCGCCAGGGGGCGTAGGTGGCTACACCTTC
cdr3_aa: CASSLKAAPGGVGGYTF

clone_size: -
d_call: -
v_call: TRBV14
j_call: TRBJ1-1
cdr3_nt: TGTGCCAGCAGCCAAGTTAGGCAGGGCCGTTTGAACACTGAAGCTTTCTTT
cdr3_aa: CASSQVRQGRLNTEAFF

clone_size: once
d_call: -
v_call: TRBV6-5
j_call: TRBJ2-5
cdr3_nt: TGTGCCAGCAGTTACTCCAGAGAGACCCAGTACTTC
cdr3_aa: CASSYSRETQYF

clone_size: -
d_call: TRBD1
v_call: TRBV5-4
j_call: TRBJ2-1
cdr3_nt: TGTGCCAGCAGTTTCGACAGGGGAGCGTACAATGAGCAGTTCTTC
cdr3_aa: CASSFDRGAYNEQFF

clone_size: -
d_call: TRBD1
v_call: TRBV27
j_call: TRBJ1-2
cdr3_nt: TGTGCCAGCAGTTTCCGGGACAGGGGAATTAACTATGGCTACACCTTC
cdr3_aa: CASSFRDRGINYGYTF

clone_size: -
d_call: -
v_call: TRBV19
j_call: TRBJ1-2
cdr3_nt: TGTGCCAGTGGTGGCCAGGGTGGGCACGGCTACACCTTC
cdr3_aa: CASGGQGGHGYTF

clone_size: -
d_call: TRBD1
v_call: TRBV18
j_call: TRBJ2-5
cdr3_nt: TGTGCCAGCTCATCCTCACAGGGGGCACAAGAGACCCAGTACTTC
cdr3_aa: CASSSSQGAQETQYF

clone_size: -
d_call: -
v_call: TRBV6-5
j_call: TRBJ1-3
cdr3_nt: TGTGCCAGCAGTTACTCCCTACAGGGCAACACCATATATTTT
cdr3_aa: CASSYSLQGNTIYF

clone_size: -
d_call: -
v_call: TRBV10-3
j_call: TRBJ2-3
cdr3_nt: TGTGCCACCCAACAGGCCTTAGGAACAGATACGCAGTATTTT
cdr3_aa: CATQQALGTDTQYF

clone_size: -
d_call: -
v_call: TRBV12-3/TRBV12-4
j_call: TRBJ1-5
cdr3_nt: TGTGCCAGCAGCACTCATAGCAATCAGCCCCAGCATTTT
cdr3_aa: CASSTHSNQPQHF